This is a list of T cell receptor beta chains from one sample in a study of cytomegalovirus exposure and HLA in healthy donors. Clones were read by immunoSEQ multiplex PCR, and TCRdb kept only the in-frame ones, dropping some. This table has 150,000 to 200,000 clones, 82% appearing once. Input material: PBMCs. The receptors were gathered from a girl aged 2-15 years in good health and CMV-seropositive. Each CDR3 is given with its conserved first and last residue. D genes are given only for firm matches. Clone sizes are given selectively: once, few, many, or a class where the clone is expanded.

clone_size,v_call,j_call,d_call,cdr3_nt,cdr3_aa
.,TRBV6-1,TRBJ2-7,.,TGTGCCAGCAGTGACAGGGGTTACGGCTACGAGCAGTACTTC,CASSDRGYGYEQYF
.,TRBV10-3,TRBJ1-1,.,TGTGCCATCAGTGTCGGGATCGGCACTGAAGCTTTCTTT,CAISVGIGTEAFF
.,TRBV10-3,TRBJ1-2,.,TGTGCCATCCTTCCAGGCGAACGTTCTAACTATGGCTACACCTTC,CAILPGERSNYGYTF
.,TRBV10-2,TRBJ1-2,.,TGCGCCAGCGTCAACAGGGCCACTGGCTACACCTTC,CASVNRATGYTF
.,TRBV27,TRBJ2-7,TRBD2,TGTGCCAGCAGTTTAACAGTGCGGACTAGCGGAACCTACGAGCAGTACTTC,CASSLTVRTSGTYEQYF
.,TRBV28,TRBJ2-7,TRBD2,TGTGCCAGCAGTTTAGTAGCGGGAAGGCACGAGCAGTACTTC,CASSLVAGRHEQYF
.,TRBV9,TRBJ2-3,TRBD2,TGTGCCAGCAGCGCCCCACCGGGGACTAGCGGGAGTTTTGATACGCAGTATTTT,CASSAPPGTSGSFDTQYF
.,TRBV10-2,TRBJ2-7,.,TGCGCCAGCAGTGTCGGAGCTAACGAGCAGTACTTC,CASSVGANEQYF
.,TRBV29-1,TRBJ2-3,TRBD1,TGCAGCTCCGGGGACAGCGATACGCAGTATTTT,CSSGDSDTQYF
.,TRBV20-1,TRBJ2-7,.,TGCAGTGCCTACACTGGCGGGGAGCAGTACTTC,CSAYTGGEQYF
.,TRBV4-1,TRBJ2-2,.,TGCGCCAGCAGCCAGAGGGCTAGGGCCCGGGACGGGGAGCTGTTTTTT,CASSQRARARDGELFF
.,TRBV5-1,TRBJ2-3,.,TGCGCCAGCAGCTTACAGGGAGAGGAAACAGATACGCAGTATTTT,CASSLQGEETDTQYF
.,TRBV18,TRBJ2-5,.,TGTGCCAGCTCACCCCAGGGTCTCCAAGAGACCCAGTACTTC,CASSPQGLQETQYF
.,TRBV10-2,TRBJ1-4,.,TGCGCCAGCAGTGGAACAGGTTTGAATGAAAAACTGTTTTTT,CASSGTGLNEKLFF
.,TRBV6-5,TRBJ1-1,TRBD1,TGTGCCAGCAGCCGACAGGGCTGGAACACTGAAGCTTTCTTT,CASSRQGWNTEAFF
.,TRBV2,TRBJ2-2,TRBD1,TGTGCCAGCCGGGTTTCCGGACAGGGCATATACACCGGGGAGCTGTTTTTT,CASRVSGQGIYTGELFF
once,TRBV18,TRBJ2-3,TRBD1,TGTGCCAGCTCACCGCTCGACAGGGGCCTTCGGTATTTT,CASSPLDRGLRYF
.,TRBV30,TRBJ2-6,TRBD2,TGTGCCTGGAGGAGGACGGGAGGGTTATCTGGGGCCAACGTCCTGACTTTC,CAWRRTGGLSGANVLTF
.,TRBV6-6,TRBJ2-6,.,TGTGCCAGCAGTTACTCTCGGGAACCTGGGGCCAACGTCCTGACTTTC,CASSYSREPGANVLTF
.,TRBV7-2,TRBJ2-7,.,TGTGCCAGCACCTTCGGCGGAGCAGGGAATCCCTACGAGCAGTACTTC,CASTFGGAGNPYEQYF
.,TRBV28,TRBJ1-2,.,TGTGCCAGTAACACCAGACAGTTCCTTAACTATGGCTACACCTTC,CASNTRQFLNYGYTF
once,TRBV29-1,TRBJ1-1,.,TGCAGCGTTGATCCCAGGGCTACTGAAGCTTTCTTT,CSVDPRATEAFF
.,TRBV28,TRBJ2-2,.,TGTGCCAGCAGTTCCTCCAACACCGGGGAGCTGTTTTTT,CASSSSNTGELFF
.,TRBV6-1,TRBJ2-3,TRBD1,TGTGCCAGCAGCACAGGGGCCGATTCCCCCTATACGCAGTATTTT,CASSTGADSPYTQYF
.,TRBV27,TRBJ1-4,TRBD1,TGTGCCAGCACCCCCGGGACAGGTGGGGAAAAACTGTTTTTT,CASTPGTGGEKLFF
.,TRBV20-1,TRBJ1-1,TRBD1,TGCAGTGCTGACAGGGGCACTGAAGCTTTCTTT,CSADRGTEAFF
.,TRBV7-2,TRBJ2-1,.,TGTGCCAGCAGCTTGAGCTCCTACAATGAGCAGTTCTTC,CASSLSSYNEQFF
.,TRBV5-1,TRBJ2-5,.,TGCGCCAGCAGCTTGGAAGGGTGGGCGGATGTCCGGGGGACCCAGTACTTC,CASSLEGWADVRGTQYF
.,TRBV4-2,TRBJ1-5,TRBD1,TGTGCCAGCAGCCAGCAACAGGGGGCAGGGAAGCCCCAGCATTTT,CASSQQQGAGKPQHF
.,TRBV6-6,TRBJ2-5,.,TGTGCCAGCAGCCAACGACTAGAGGGGACCCAGTACTTC,CASSQRLEGTQYF
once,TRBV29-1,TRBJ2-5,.,TGCAGCGTTGAAGTTTGGAGTAGCGGGACAGTAGAGACCCAGTACTTC,CSVEVWSSGTVETQYF
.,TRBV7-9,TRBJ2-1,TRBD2,TGTGCCAGCAGCTCGGGAGGCAATGAGCAGTTCTTC,CASSSGGNEQFF
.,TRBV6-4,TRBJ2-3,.,TGTGCCAGCAGTGATCAAAGAGCAGATACGCAGTATTTT,CASSDQRADTQYF
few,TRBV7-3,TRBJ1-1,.,TGTGCCAGCAGCTTGACAGGGAACACTGAAGCTTTCTTT,CASSLTGNTEAFF
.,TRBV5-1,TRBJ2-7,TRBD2,TGCGCCAGCAGCCCGGGACTAGCGGGACACGAGCAGTACTTC,CASSPGLAGHEQYF
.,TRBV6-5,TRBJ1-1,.,TGTGCCAGCAGTTACTCGGCGGGCCGGAACACTGAAGCTTTCTTT,CASSYSAGRNTEAFF
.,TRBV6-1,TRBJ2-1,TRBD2,TGTGCCAGCAGTGTGGCTAGCGGGAGGGATAATGAGCAGTTCTTC,CASSVASGRDNEQFF
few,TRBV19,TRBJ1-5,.,TGTGCCAGCCAAGCATTAAAACAGAATCAGCCCCAGCATTTT,CASQALKQNQPQHF
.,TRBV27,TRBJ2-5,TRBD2,TGTGCCAGCAGTTTCCCGACTAGCGGGTACCAAGAGACCCAGTACTTC,CASSFPTSGYQETQYF
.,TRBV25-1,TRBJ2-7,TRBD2,TGTGCCAGCAGGGAGACTAGCGGGTTATACGAGCAGTACTTC,CASRETSGLYEQYF
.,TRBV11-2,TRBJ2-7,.,TGTGCCAGCAGCTTAGAACTCAGAATAGCCTCTAATCCCTACGAGCAGTACTTC,CASSLELRIASNPYEQYF
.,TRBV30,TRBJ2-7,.,TGTGCCTGGAGTGTTCCCGAGTCCTACGAGCAGTACTTC,CAWSVPESYEQYF
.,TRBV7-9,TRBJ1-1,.,TGTGCCAGCAGCTTACTTGGGCCTGAAGCTTTCTTT,CASSLLGPEAFF
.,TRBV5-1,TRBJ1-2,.,TGCGCCAGCAGGCCAGTTGGGGGGACCGGCTATGGCTACACCTTC,CASRPVGGTGYGYTF
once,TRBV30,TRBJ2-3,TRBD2,TGTGCCTGGAGTGTACAACTAGCGACAGATACGCAGTATTTT,CAWSVQLATDTQYF
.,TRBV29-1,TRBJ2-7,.,TGCAGCGTGGAGGATCCGGGGGTAGGATACGAGCAGTACTTC,CSVEDPGVGYEQYF